These T cell receptor beta chains were read from a single sample in a study of T-cell memory formation after mild COVID-19. TCRdb analysed the 5' RACE reads with MiXCR anew, one entry per CDR3 protein. This sample carries roughly 300,000 distinct CDR3 sequences, about 16% of them seen once, and the ten largest clones take around 23%. The specimen was PBMCs or a T cell subset sorted from them (not recorded which). All receptors derive from a young man who had mild COVID-19 (a few samples of this study predate the infection). Cell type and time point are not known. CDR3s include the opening cysteine and the closing phenylalanine or tryptophan. The size field is filled for only some rows; it gives once, few, many or a size class.

j_call v_call clone_size cdr3_aa
TRBJ2-3 TRBV11-2 many CASSSIGTGATDTQYF
TRBJ2-1 TRBV27 many CASSPGTGYNEQFF
TRBJ1-1 TRBV10-3 NA CAISESAGPPEAFF
TRBJ2-1 TRBV5-1 many CASSLGVHNEQFF
TRBJ2-7 TRBV6-6 few CASLRTISRGTAYEQYF
TRBJ1-2 TRBV28 few CASSRGVYGYTF
TRBJ2-2 TRBV12-3/TRBV12-4 few CASSPSSGGTGELFF
TRBJ1-1 TRBV20-1 NA CSAINIDTLF
TRBJ2-3 TRBV20-1 few CSARDRVRGTDTQYF
TRBJ2-2 TRBV4-1 NA CASSQGGQVNTGELFF
TRBJ2-5 TRBV9 NA CASSVDRLAEETQYF
TRBJ2-2 TRBV7-9 NA CASSSWENTGELFF
TRBJ2-1 TRBV7-7 many CASSFGGVFGNEQFF
TRBJ2-7 TRBV24-1 NA CASNGTGYEQYF
TRBJ1-1 TRBV19 few CASRNPGLDTEAFF
TRBJ2-3 TRBV29-1 NA CSFEGQGADTQYF
TRBJ2-7 TRBV7-2 few CASSSARGSYEQYF
TRBJ1-6 TRBV6-6 NA CASSLPSGTGNSPLHF
TRBJ1-3 TRBV4-3 NA CASSLGAREAGNTIYF
TRBJ2-5 TRBV10-3 NA CAISDRAETQYF
TRBJ2-7 TRBV4-1 few CASSPWTGGAYEQYF
TRBJ2-3 TRBV5-6 NA CASSPQGWPGRNTQYF
TRBJ2-1 TRBV11-1 few CASTRQAHSYNEQFF
TRBJ2-1 TRBV6-6 few CASIGNEQFF
TRBJ2-3 TRBV7-3 NA CASSTTGLTDTQYF
TRBJ2-7 TRBV29-1 NA CSVETGGDRSEQYF